This T cell receptor beta chain was captured in a study of blood T cell repertoires in COVID-19. Study at large: Acute-phase and convalescent COVID-19 samples originated in the United States, Italy and Spain. T cells, B-cell-depleted T cells, or PBMCs provided the cDNA or gDNA that served as material.

Trimming at V came to 0 bases and at J to 0 bases, leaving 2 bases not matched to a gene. Germline CDR1 and CDR2: SGHRS and YFSETQ. This CDR3 region has 15 residues. Original analysis: By means of reference gene primer amplification, nucleated cell counts were estimated. The repertoire was sequenced with immunoSEQ multiplex PCR; TCRdb's copy has only in-frame clones and lacks some. The DNA gave D and trimming, while V, J and clone size come from that table. The sample lists under 30,000 clones; just over 85% were seen once. The clonotype originates from a woman older than 75 with active or convalescent COVID-19. The chain is built from TRBV5-1 and TRBJ2-7; TRBD1 matches at 8 bases. The sequenced sample was peripheral blood. The CDR3 here is CASSLGTGLSYEQYF. CDR3 bases: TGCGCCAGCAGCTTGGGGACAGGGCTCTCCTACGAGCAGTACTTC.